This record concerns one T cell receptor beta chain sequence. The clone's antigen remains unknown. One base away there is no much larger clone; base qualities are not given. Libraries were made using the immunoSEQ multiplex PCR assay. For the original study's pipeline: To diagnose cytomegalovirus status from the catalog of TCR beta chain sequences, a statistical classification framework was built. TCRdb provides this immuneACCESS table in a form limited to in-frame rearrangements. Some clones are lacking; in checked studies, under half of them reflect an unresolved V gene, and why the rest are absent is not known. V, J and clone size are taken as reported in that table, and D and trimming were inferred from the DNA itself. The sample yields more than 150,000 clones; about four fifths were counted once. Around 7% of the sample belongs to the ten largest clones. The donors belonged to the validation cohort of about 120 subjects, which was separate from the roughly 680-subject first cohort.

This entry belongs to a study of cytomegalovirus exposure and HLA in healthy donors (dated by TCRdb to the late 2010s). Broadly, across the study: According to a later analysis, one platform produced both the 110 or so validation repertoires and the approximately 600 repertoires of the first cohort. The aim of the study was to test whether cataloging public T cell receptors could identify signatures of past pathogen exposure. In addition to the first cohort of 666 subjects, a separate validation cohort of under 150 different subjects was used. The study combined high-throughput TCR immunosequencing, statistical association of individual TCRs with disease status, and machine learning to predict cytomegalovirus infection status. Overall results and qualifications from the work: The classifier was reported to diagnose cytomegalovirus status with high specificity and sensitivity in both the original and validation cohorts. The study gave a list of about 170 TCR beta chains associated with cytomegalovirus. Most TCR sequences were observed very rarely across donors, whereas some public TCRs were present in many individuals. According to the authors, the approach could potentially be generalized to other disease states and immunological phenotypes. A few of the identified cytomegalovirus-associated TCR beta chains were confirmed in vitro to be specific for cytomegalovirus antigens. In a later analysis, TCRs clustered in the first cohort were found to also tend to co-occur in the 130 or so validation repertoires, with 85% to 95% of cluster scores above 0. All 120 or so repertoires were used to score co-occurrence in the validation cohort in a later analysis, because that analysis had no HLA typing for the cohort.

Via the germline V gene, CDR1 is MDHEN and CDR2 SYDVKM. Between the V and J ends, shortened by 5 bases and 1 base respectively, the junction contains 8 bases. Counted from cysteine to phenylalanine, this CDR3 has 14 amino acids. Only the CDR3 region is kept as DNA, spanning 42 bases read in frame from base 1. The source of this sequence is a man between 18 and 29 years old in good health and CMV-seropositive. Sequenced: PBMCs. The chain couples TRBV28 to TRBJ2-2, with the D gene too uncertain to name. The CDR3 here reads CASSHLVNTGELFF. The nucleotide sequence reads as follows: TGTGCCAGCAGTCATCTAGTGAACACCGGGGAGCTGTTTTTT.